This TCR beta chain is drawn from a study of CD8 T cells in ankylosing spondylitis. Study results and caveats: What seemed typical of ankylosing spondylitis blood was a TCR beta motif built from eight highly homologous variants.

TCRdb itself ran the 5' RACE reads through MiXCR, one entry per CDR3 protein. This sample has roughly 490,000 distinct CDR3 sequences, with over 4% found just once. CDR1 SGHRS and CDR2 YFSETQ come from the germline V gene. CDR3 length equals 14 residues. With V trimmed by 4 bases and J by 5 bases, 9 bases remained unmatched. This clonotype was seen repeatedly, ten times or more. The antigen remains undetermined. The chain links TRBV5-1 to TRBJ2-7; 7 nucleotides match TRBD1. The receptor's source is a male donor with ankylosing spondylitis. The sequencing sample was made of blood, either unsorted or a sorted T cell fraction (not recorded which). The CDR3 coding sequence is TGCGCCAGCAGCGCGGACAGGCGGTCAGACGAGCAGTACTTC. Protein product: CASSADRRSDEQYF. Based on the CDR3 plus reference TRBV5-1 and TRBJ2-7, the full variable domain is KAGVTQTPRYLIKTRGQQVTLSCSPISGHRSVSWYQQTPGQGLQFLFEYFSETQRNKGNFPGRFSGRQFSNSRSEMNVSTLELGDSALYLCASSADRRSDEQYFGPGTRLTVT.